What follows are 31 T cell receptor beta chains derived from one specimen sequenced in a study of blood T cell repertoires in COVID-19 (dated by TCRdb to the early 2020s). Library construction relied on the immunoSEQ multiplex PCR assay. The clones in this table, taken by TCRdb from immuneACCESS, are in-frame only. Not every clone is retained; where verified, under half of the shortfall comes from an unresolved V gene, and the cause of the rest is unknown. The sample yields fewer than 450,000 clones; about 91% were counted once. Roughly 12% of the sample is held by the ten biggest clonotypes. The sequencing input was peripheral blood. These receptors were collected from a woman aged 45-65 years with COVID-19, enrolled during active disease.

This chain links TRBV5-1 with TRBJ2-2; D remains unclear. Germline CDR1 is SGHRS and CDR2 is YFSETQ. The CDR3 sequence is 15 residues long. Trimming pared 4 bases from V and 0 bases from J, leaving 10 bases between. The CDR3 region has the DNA TGCGCCAGCAGCCCCTCGACTGCGAACACCGGGGAGCTGTTTTTT. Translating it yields CASSPSTANTGELFF. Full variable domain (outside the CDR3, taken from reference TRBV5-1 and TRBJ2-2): KAGVTQTPRYLIKTRGQQVTLSCSPISGHRSVSWYQQTPGQGLQFLFEYFSETQRNKGNFPGRFSGRQFSNSRSEMNVSTLELGDSALYLCASSPSTANTGELFFGEGSRLTVL.

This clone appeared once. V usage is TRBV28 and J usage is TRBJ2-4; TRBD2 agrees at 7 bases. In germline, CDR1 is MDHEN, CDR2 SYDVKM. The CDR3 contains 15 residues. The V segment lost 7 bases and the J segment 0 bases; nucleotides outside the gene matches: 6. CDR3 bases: TGTGCCAGCACCCGGGGGGATTTAGCCAAAAACATTCAGTACTTC. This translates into CASTRGDLAKNIQYF.

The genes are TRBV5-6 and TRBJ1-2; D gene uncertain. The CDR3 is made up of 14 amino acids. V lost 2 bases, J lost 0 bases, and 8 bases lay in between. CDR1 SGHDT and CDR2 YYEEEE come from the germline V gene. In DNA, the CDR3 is TGTGCCAGCAGCTTTCAACTAGCTAACTATGGCTACACCTTC. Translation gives CASSFQLANYGYTF.

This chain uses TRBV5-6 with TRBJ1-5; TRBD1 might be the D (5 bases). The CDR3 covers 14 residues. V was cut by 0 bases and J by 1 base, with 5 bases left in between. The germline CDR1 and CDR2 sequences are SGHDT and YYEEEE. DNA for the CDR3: TGTGCCAGCAGCTTGGGGACAAGCAATCAGCCCCAGCATTTT. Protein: CASSLGTSNQPQHF.

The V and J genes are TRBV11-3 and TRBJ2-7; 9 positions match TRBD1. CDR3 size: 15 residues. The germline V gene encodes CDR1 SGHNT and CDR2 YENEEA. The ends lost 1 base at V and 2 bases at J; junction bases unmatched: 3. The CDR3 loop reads CASSLGDRAPYEQYF. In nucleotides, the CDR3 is TGTGCCAGCAGCTTAGGGGACAGGGCGCCCTACGAGCAGTACTTC.

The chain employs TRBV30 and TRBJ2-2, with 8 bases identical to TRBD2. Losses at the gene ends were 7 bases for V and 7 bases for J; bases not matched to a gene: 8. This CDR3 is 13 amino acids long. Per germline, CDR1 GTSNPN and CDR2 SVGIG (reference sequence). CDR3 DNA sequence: TGTGCCTTGCAGCCCGGGGGGGGCGGGGAGCTGTTTTTT. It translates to CALQPGGGGELFF.

This CDR3 is CASSPRTRADTGELFF. The CDR3 DNA reads TGCGCCAGCAGCCCCAGGACCCGAGCGGACACCGGGGAGCTGTTTTTT. V usage is TRBV5-1 and J usage is TRBJ2-2; TRBD2 is a possible D gene (5 bases). Germline V gene data show CDR1 as SGHRS and CDR2 as YFSETQ. The CDR3 is 16 residues long. V was pared by 4 bases and J by 3 bases, with 16 bases between.

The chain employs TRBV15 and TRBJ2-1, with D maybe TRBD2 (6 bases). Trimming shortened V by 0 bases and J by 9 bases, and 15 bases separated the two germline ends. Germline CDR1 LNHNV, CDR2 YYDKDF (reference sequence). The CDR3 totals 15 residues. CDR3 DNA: TGTGCCACCAGCAGAGAATTGGGAAGGGGAGGTGAGCAGTTCTTC. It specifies CATSRELGRGGEQFF.

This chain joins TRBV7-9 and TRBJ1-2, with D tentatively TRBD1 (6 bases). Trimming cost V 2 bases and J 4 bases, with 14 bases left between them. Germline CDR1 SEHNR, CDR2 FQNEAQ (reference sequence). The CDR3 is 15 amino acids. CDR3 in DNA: TGTGCCAGCAGCTTAATGGACAGCGAAGTCTATGGCTACACCTTC. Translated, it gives CASSLMDSEVYGYTF.

The CDR3: CASSSRTGSYTEAFF. The CDR3 nucleotides are TGTGCCAGCAGCTCCCGAACAGGGTCTTACACTGAAGCTTTCTTT. The V and J genes are TRBV9 and TRBJ1-1, with D tentatively TRBD1 (6 bases). CDR3 length: 15 residues. Trimming pared 4 bases from V and 3 bases from J, leaving 16 bases between. From germline, CDR1 is SGDLS and CDR2 YYNGEE.

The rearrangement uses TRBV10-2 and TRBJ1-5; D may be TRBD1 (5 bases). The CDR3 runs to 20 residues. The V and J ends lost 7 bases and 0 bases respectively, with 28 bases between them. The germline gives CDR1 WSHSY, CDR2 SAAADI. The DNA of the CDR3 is TGCGCCAGCACCTTGAAGATTCGCAGGGCCTTAATTTATAGCAATCAGCCCCAGCATTTT. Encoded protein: CASTLKIRRALIYSNQPQHF.

The CDR3 region is CASGLARTEAFF. CDR3 in DNA: TGTGCTAGTGGTTTGGCGAGGACTGAAGCTTTCTTT. The rearrangement uses TRBV12-5 and TRBJ1-1; D ambiguous. V was pared by 1 base and J by 5 bases, with 5 bases between. The CDR3 loop spans 12 amino acids. CDR1 is LGHNT, CDR2 FRNRAP, per germline.

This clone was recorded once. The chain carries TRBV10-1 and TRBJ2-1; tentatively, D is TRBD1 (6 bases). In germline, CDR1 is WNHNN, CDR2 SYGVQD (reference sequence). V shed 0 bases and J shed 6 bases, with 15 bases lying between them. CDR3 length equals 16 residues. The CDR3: CASSESIIGQRNEQFF. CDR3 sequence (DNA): TGCGCCAGCAGTGAGTCGATAATTGGACAGCGCAATGAGCAGTTCTTC.

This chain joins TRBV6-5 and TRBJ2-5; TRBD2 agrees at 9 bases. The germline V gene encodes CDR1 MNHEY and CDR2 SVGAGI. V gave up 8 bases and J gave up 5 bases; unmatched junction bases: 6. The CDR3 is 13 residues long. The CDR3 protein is CASGGTSRETQYF. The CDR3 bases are TGTGCCAGCGGAGGGACTAGCAGGGAGACCCAGTACTTC.

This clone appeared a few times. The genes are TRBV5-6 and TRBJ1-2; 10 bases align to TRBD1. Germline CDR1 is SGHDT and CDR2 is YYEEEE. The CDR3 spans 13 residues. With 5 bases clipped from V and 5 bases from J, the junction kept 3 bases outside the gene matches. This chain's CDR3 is CASSGQGEYGYTF. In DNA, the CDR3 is TGTGCCAGCAGTGGACAGGGGGAATATGGCTACACCTTC.

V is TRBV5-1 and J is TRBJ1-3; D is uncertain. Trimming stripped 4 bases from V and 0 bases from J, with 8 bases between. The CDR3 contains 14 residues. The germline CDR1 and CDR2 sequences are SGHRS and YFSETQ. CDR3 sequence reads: CASSEQSSGNTIYF. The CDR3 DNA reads TGCGCCAGCAGCGAACAGAGCTCTGGAAACACCATATATTTT.

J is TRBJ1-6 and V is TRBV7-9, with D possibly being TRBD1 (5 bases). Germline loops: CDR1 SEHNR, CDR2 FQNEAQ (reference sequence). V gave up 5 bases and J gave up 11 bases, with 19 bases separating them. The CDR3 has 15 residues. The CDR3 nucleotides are TGTGCCAGCAGCCCACCTGGGGGGGTTGGGGCACCCCTCCACTTT. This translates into CASSPPGGVGAPLHF.

DNA of the CDR3: TGTGCCAGCAGCTTAGCGGGAGGTCAGGTTTCCGATGAGCAGTTCTTC. It codes for CASSLAGGQVSDEQFF. The chain joins TRBV11-3 to TRBJ2-1, with 7 bases fitting TRBD2. The CDR3 runs to 16 residues. In germline, CDR1 is SGHNT, CDR2 YENEEA. V dropped 1 base and J dropped 8; count of bases not matched to a gene: 11. The full variable domain, in which reference TRBV11-3 and TRBJ2-1 provide the parts outside the CDR3, is EAGVVQSPRYKIIEKKQPVAFWCNPISGHNTLYWYLQNLGQGPELLIRYENEEAVDDSQLPKDRFSAERLKGVDSTLKIQPAELGDSAVYLCASSLAGGQVSDEQFFGPGTRLTVL.

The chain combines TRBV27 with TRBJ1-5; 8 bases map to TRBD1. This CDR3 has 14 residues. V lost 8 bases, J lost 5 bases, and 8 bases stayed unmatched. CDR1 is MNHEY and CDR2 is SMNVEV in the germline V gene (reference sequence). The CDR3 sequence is CASGNGQGHQPQHF. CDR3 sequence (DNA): TGTGCCAGCGGGAACGGACAGGGCCATCAGCCCCAGCATTTT.

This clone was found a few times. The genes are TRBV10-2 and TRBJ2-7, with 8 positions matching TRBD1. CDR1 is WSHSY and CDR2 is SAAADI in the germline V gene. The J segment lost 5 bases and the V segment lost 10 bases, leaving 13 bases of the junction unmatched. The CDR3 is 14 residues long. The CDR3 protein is CATLGGQGNHEQYF. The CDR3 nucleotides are TGCGCCACCCTTGGAGGACAGGGCAACCACGAGCAGTACTTC.

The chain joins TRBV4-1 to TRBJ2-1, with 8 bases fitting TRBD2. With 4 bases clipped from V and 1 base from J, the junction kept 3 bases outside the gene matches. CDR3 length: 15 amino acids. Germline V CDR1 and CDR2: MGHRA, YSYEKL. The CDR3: CASSPGGASYNEQFF. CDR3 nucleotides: TGCGCCAGCAGCCCCGGGGGGGCTTCCTACAATGAGCAGTTCTTC.

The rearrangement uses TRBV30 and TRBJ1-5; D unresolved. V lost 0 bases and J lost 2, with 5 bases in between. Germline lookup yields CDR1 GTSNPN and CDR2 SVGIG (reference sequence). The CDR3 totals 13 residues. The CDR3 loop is CAWSVIGNQPQHF. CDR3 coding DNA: TGTGCCTGGAGTGTAATCGGCAATCAGCCCCAGCATTTT.

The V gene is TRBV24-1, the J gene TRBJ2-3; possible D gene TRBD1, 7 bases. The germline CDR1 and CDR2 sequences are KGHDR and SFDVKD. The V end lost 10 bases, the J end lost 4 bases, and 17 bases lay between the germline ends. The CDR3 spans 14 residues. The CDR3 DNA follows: TGTGCCACAGCGGTAGGGGGCGGGGCAGATACGCAGTATTTT. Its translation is CATAVGGGADTQYF.

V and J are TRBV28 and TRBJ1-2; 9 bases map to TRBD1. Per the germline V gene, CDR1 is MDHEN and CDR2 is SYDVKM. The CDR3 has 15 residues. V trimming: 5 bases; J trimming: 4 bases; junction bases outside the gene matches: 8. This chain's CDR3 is CASSILDRGIYGYTF. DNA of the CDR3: TGTGCCAGCAGTATCTTGGACAGGGGCATCTATGGCTACACCTTC.

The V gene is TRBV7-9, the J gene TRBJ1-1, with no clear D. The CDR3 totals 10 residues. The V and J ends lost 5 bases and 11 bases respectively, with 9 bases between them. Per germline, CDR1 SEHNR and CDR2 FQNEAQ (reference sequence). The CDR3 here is CASSPRDAFF. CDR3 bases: TGTGCCAGCAGCCCGCGGGATGCTTTCTTT. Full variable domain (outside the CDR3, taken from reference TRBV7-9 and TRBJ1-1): DTGVSQNPRHKITKRGQNVTFRCDPISEHNRLYWYRQTLGQGPEFLTYFQNEAQLEKSRLLSDRFSAERPKGSFSTLEIQRTEQGDSAMYLCASSPRDAFFGQGTRLTVV.

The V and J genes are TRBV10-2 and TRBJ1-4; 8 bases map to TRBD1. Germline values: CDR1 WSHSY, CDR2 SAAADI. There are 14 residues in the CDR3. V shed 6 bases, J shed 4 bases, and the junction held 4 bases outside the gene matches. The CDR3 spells CASRETGDNEKLFF. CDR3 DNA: TGCGCCAGCAGGGAGACAGGGGATAATGAAAAACTGTTTTTT.

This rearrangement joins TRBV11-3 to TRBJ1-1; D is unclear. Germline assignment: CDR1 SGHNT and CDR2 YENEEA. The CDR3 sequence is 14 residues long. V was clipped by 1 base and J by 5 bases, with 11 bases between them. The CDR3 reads CASSLGETGTEAFF. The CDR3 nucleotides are TGTGCCAGCAGCTTAGGAGAAACGGGGACTGAAGCTTTCTTT.

For the CDR3, the DNA is TGTGCCAGTAGTCCCAATTTCCGCAGGGGCTATGGCTACACCTTC. Translation: CASSPNFRRGYGYTF. The V and J genes are TRBV19 and TRBJ1-2, with D tentatively TRBD1 (6 bases). This CDR3 spans 15 amino acids. V lost 5 bases and J 4 bases, leaving 17 bases between the germline ends. The germline gives CDR1 LNHDA, CDR2 SQIVND (reference sequence). Using reference TRBV19 and TRBJ1-2 for the parts outside the CDR3, the full variable domain is DGGITQSPKYLFRKEGQNVTLSCEQNLNHDAMYWYRQDPGQGLRLIYYSQIVNDFQKGDIAEGYSVSREKKESFPLTVTSAQKNPTAFYLCASSPNFRRGYGYTFGSGTRLTVV.

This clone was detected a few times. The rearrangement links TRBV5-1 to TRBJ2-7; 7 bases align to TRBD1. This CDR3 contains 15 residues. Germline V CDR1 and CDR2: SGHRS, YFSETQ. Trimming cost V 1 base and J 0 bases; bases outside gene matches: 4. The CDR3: CASSLTGVSSYEQYF. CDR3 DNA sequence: TGCGCCAGCAGCTTGACAGGGGTAAGCTCCTACGAGCAGTACTTC.

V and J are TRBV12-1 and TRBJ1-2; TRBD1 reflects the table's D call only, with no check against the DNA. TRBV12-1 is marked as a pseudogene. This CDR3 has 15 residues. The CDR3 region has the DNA TGTGCCAGCAGCTTGTCCTGGGAAGGGGCCTATGGCTACACCTTC. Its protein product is CASSLSWEGAYGYTF.

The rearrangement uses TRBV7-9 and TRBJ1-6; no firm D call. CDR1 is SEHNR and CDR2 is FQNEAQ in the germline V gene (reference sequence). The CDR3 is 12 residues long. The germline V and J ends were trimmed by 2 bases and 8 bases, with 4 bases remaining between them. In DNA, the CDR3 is TGTGCCAGCAGCTTACCGGATTCACCCCTCCACTTT. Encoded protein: CASSLPDSPLHF.